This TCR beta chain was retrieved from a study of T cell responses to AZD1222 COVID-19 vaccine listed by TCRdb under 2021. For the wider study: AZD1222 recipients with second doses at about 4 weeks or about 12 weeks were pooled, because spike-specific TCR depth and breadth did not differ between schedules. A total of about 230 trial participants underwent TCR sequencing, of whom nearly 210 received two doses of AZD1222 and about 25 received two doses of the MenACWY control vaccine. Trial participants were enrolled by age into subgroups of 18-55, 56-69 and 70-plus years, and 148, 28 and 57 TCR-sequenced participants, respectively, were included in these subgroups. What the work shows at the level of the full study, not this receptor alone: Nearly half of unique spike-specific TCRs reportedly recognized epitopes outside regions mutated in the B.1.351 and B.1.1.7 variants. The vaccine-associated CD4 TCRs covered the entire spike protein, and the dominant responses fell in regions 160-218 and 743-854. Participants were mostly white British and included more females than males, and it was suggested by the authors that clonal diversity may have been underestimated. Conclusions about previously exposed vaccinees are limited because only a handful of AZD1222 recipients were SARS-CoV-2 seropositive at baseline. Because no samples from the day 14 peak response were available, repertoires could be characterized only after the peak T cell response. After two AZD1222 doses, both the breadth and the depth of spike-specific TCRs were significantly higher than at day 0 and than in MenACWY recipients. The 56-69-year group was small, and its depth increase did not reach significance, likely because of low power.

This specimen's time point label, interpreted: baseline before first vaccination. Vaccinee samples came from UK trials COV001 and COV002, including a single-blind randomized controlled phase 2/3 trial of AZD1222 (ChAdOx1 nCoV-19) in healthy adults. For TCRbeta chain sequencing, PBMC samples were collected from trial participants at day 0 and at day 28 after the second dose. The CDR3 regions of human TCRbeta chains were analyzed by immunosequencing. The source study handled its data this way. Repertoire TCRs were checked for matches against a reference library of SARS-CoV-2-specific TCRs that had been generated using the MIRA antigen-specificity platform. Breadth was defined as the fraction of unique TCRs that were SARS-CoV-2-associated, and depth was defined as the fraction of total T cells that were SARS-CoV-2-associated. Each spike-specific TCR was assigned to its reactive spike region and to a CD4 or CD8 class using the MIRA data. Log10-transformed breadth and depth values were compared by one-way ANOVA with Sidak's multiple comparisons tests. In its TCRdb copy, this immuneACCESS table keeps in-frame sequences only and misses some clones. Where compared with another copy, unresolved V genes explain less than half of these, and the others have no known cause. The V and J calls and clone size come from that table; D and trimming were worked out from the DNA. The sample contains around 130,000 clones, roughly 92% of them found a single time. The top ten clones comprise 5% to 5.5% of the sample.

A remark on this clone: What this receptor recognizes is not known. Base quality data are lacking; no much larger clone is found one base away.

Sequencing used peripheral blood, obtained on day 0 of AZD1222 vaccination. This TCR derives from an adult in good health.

The nucleotide sequence is given as TGTGCCAGCAGCTCAGACGGGACCCCCGGTGTCGTATATTTT. This is translated as CASSSDGTPGVVYF. The sequence links TRBV13 to TRBJ1-3; possibly the D gene is TRBD1, per 5 matching bases. Between the V and J ends, shortened by 4 bases and 14 bases respectively, the junction contains 21 bases. CDR1 PRHDT and CDR2 FYEKMQ were looked up in the germline V gene (reference sequence). The CDR3 covers 14 residues, taking in both the cysteine and the phenylalanine. The retained sequence is limited to the CDR3, 42 bases, with the frame set at the first base.